The clone carrying this T cell receptor beta chain was seen just once. The target antigen is unknown. This CDR3 is 12 amino acids long. Trimming shortened V by 5 bases and J by 4 bases, and 8 bases separated the two germline ends. From germline, CDR1 is MDHEN and CDR2 SYDVKM. The data were produced by immunoSEQ multiplex PCR, yet TCRdb's version contains in-frame clones alone and is incomplete. The repertoire includes 95,000 to 150,000 clones, approximately 91% of them detected once, and 2.4% sits in the top ten. The sample comes from a study of T cell responses to AZD1222 COVID-19 vaccine. Overall study results and limits: Donors in the cohort were predominantly white British and more often female, and clonal diversity was possibly underestimated.

The sequences come from peripheral blood, collected on day 0 of AZD1222 vaccination. The chain uses TRBV28 and TRBJ1-2; unclear D gene. This receptor was obtained from an adult in good health. CDR3 protein: CASSAYTYGYTF. The CDR3 DNA reads as TGTGCCAGCAGTGCCTACACCTATGGCTACACCTTC.